A single sample is the source of the 26 T cell receptor beta chains below, sequenced in a study of monozygotic twins with inflammatory bowel disease. TCRdb reprocessed the 5' RACE reads; each CDR3 protein has one entry and no DNA is given. This table lists 200,000 to 250,000 distinct CDR3 sequences. Input material: blood. The receptors were gathered from a human donor with ulcerative colitis or Crohn's disease, or a healthy co-twin of an affected twin (not recorded which).

The J gene is TRBJ2-3, the V gene TRBV24-1; TCRdb calls TRBD1, which cannot be checked without DNA. CDR1 is KGHDR, CDR2 SFDVKD, per germline. The CDR3 extends over 14 amino acids. CDR3 residues: CATQADRGTDTQYF.

V is TRBV4-2 and J is TRBJ1-1. The CDR3 consists of 12 residues. Germline V gives CDR1 LGHNA, CDR2 YNFKEQ. The CDR3 spells CASSPGHEEAFF.

The rearrangement uses TRBV5-1 and TRBJ1-1; TCRdb's D call of TRBD1 is untestable without DNA. This CDR3 is 13 amino acids long. CDR1 SGHRS and CDR2 YFSETQ come from the germline V gene. Here the CDR3 reads CASNKQGSTEAFF.

CDR3 residues: CAISVGSTDTQYF. The rearrangement uses TRBV10-3 and TRBJ2-3. CDR3 size: 13 residues. Germline V lookup: CDR1 ENHRY, CDR2 SYGVKD.

The genes are TRBV12-3 or TRBV12-4 and TRBJ1-1; the TRBD1 assignment by TCRdb is unverifiable without DNA. The CDR3 contains 14 residues. The CDR3 region is CASRETGLNTEAFF.

The gene calls are TRBV12-3 or TRBV12-4 and TRBJ2-6; checking the TCRdb D call of TRBD1 is not possible without DNA. The CDR3 has 18 amino acids. CDR3 sequence: CASSMAGGFFSGANVLTF.

This chain joins TRBV29-1 and TRBJ2-3; with no DNA, the TCRdb D assignment of TRBD2 cannot be verified. The length of the CDR3 is 13 residues. Germline CDR1 reads SQVTM; CDR2 reads ANQGSEA. The CDR3 protein is CSVEKARGDTQYF.

J is TRBJ2-1 and V is TRBV5-1; the D gene TCRdb calls, TRBD2, cannot be checked with no DNA. Germline V CDR1 and CDR2: SGHRS, YFSETQ. The CDR3 is 13 residues long. The CDR3 protein is CASSLGGTSEQFF.

This chain links TRBV20-1 with TRBJ1-1; the TCRdb call, TRBD1, lacks DNA for checking. This CDR3 is built from 16 residues. Germline V gene data show CDR1 as DFQATT and CDR2 as SNEGSKA (reference sequence). The CDR3 here is CSARDGTYTANTEAFF.

The V call is TRBV6-2 or TRBV6-3, the J call TRBJ1-1; TCRdb's D call of TRBD1 is untestable without DNA. The CDR3 sequence is 14 residues long. Germline CDR1 is MNHEY and CDR2 is SVGEGT. The CDR3 sequence is CASSAGTLNTEAFF.

The chain recombines TRBV20-1 with TRBJ2-1; the D call from TCRdb, TRBD2, cannot be confirmed without DNA. From germline, CDR1 is DFQATT and CDR2 SNEGSKA (reference sequence). The CDR3 sequence is 17 residues long. The CDR3 protein is CSASLGGAESSYNEQFF.

The chain couples TRBV28 to TRBJ2-1; TCRdb's D gene call, TRBD2, goes unchecked for lack of DNA. From germline, CDR1 is MDHEN and CDR2 SYDVKM. The CDR3 runs to 16 residues. CDR3: CASSPTSGTPYNEQFF. The variable domain in full, with the rest retrieved from reference TRBV28 and TRBJ2-1, is DVKVTQSSRYLVKRTGEKVFLECVQDMDHENMFWYRQDPGLGLRLIYFSYDVKMKEKGDIPEGYSVSREKKERFSLILESASTNQTSMYLCASSPTSGTPYNEQFFGPGTRLTVL.

This sequence joins TRBV4-1 and TRBJ2-5; TCRdb reports TRBD2, a call that lacks DNA to check it against. CDR1 is MGHRA, CDR2 YSYEKL, per germline. The CDR3 length is 17 residues. The CDR3 loop is CASSQEGSGGRGETQYF.

The chain couples TRBV12-3 or TRBV12-4 to TRBJ2-7; with no DNA, the TCRdb D assignment of TRBD1 cannot be verified. The CDR3 is 12 residues long. This CDR3 reads CASRGDHYEQYF.

V gene TRBV11-2 combines with J gene TRBJ2-3; TCRdb names TRBD2, which stays unverified in the absence of DNA. This CDR3 region has 19 residues. Germline V gene data show CDR1 as SGHAT and CDR2 as FQNNGV. The CDR3 is CASSLVLTSGRELADTQYF.

CDR3 region: CASSPSGALYNEQFF. The chain employs TRBV6-1 and TRBJ2-1; TCRdb names TRBD2, which stays unverified in the absence of DNA. The CDR3 has 15 residues. Germline V gives CDR1 MNHNS, CDR2 SASEGT.

The chain recombines TRBV7-2 with TRBJ2-7. The CDR3 has 13 residues. CDR1 and CDR2 (germline): SGHTA, FQGNSA. The CDR3 region is CASSRGRAYEQYF. Filled out from reference TRBV7-2 and TRBJ2-7, the complete variable domain reads GAGVSQSPSNKVTEKGKDVELRCDPISGHTALYWYRQSLGQGLEFLIYFQGNSAPDKSGLPSDRFSAERTGGSVSTLTIQRTQQEDSAVYLCASSRGRAYEQYFGPGTRLTVT.

V is TRBV4-3 and J is TRBJ2-5. Germline V gene data show CDR1 as LGHNA and CDR2 as YSLEER. The CDR3 extends over 15 amino acids. This CDR3 is CASSQDYLGFETQYF.

The rearrangement links TRBV20-1 to TRBJ2-7; TCRdb picks TRBD2, but there is no DNA to check that call. The germline V gene encodes CDR1 DFQATT and CDR2 SNEGSKA (reference sequence). This CDR3 contains 13 residues. The CDR3 loop is CSARTSGVWEQYF.

The chain recombines TRBV20-1 with TRBJ1-1. This CDR3 is built from 12 residues. Per germline, CDR1 DFQATT and CDR2 SNEGSKA (reference sequence). The CDR3 loop is CSATRGAGEAFF.

The genes are TRBV7-2 and TRBJ1-1; checking the TCRdb D call of TRBD1 is not possible without DNA. The V gene's germline CDR1 is SGHTA and CDR2 FQGNSA. The CDR3 is 14 amino acids. CDR3 loop: CASSLGSTGGRAIF.

The chain couples TRBV19 to TRBJ1-1. The CDR3 loop spans 13 amino acids. CDR1 and CDR2 from the germline V gene are LNHDA and SQIVND (reference sequence). CDR3 protein: CASSIYQNTEAFF.

J is TRBJ2-5 and V is TRBV3-1; the D gene TCRdb calls, TRBD2, cannot be checked with no DNA. Per germline, CDR1 LGHDT and CDR2 YNNKEL (reference sequence). The CDR3 covers 17 residues. The CDR3 is CASSKNSILGRQETQYF.

The rearrangement uses TRBV4-2 and TRBJ1-1; TCRdb's assignment of TRBD1 cannot be checked, as there is no DNA. This CDR3 region has 14 residues. Germline-derived CDR1 and CDR2 are LGHNA and YNFKEQ. CDR3: CASSHPRQDTEAFF.

The CDR3 sequence: CAWSVTGGNQPQHF. The rearrangement joins TRBV30 to TRBJ1-5. The CDR3 has 14 amino acids. Germline-derived CDR1 and CDR2 are GTSNPN and SVGIG (reference sequence).

The chain joins TRBV6-2 or TRBV6-3 to TRBJ1-5. The germline V gene encodes CDR1 MNHEY and CDR2 SVGEGT. This CDR3 region has 12 residues. The CDR3 sequence is CASSYPSQPQHF.